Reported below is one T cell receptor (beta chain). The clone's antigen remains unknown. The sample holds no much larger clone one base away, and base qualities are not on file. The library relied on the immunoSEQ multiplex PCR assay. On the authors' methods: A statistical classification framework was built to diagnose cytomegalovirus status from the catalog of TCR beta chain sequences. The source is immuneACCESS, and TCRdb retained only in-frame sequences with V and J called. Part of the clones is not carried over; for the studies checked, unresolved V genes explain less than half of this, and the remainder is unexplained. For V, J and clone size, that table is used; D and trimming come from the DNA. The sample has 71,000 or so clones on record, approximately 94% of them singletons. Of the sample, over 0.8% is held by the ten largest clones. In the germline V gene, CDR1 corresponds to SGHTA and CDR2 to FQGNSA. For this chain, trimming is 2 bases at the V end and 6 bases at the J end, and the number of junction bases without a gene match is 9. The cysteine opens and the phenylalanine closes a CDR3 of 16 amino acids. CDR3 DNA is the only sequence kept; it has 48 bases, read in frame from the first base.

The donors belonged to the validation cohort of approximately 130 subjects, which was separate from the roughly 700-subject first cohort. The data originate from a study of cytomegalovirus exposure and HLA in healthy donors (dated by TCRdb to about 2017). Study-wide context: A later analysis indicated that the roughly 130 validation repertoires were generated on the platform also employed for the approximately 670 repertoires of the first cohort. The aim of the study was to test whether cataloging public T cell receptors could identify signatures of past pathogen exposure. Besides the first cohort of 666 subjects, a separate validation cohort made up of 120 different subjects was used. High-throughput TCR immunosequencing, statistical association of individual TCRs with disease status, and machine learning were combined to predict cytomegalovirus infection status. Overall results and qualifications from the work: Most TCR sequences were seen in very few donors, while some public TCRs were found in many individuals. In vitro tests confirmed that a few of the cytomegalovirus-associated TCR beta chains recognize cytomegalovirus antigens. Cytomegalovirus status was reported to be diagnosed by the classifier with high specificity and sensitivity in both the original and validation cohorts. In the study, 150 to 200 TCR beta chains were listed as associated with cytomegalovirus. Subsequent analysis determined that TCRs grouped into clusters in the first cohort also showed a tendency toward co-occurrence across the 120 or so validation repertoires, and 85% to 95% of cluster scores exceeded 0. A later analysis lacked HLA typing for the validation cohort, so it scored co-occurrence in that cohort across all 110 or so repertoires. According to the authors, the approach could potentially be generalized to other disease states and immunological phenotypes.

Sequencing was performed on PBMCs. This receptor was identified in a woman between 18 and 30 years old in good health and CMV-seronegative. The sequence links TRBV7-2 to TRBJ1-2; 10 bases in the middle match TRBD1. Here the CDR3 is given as CASSLSVGDRGNGYTF. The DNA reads TGTGCCAGCAGCTTATCCGTCGGGGACAGGGGAAATGGCTACACCTTC.